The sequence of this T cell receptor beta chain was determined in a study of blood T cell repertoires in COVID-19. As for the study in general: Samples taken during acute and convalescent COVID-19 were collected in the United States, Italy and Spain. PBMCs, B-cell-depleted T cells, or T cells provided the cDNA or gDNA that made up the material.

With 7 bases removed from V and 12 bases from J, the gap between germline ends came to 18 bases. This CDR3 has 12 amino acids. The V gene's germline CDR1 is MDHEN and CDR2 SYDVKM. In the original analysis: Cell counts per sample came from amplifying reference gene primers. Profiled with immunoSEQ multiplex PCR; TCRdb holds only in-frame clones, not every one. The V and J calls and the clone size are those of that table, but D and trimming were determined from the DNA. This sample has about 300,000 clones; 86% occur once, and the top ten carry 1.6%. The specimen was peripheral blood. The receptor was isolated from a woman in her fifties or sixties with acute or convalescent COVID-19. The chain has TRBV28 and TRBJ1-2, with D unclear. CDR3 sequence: CASNEAGGSDTF. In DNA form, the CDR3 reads TGTGCCAGCAACGAGGCAGGAGGGTCGGACACCTTC.